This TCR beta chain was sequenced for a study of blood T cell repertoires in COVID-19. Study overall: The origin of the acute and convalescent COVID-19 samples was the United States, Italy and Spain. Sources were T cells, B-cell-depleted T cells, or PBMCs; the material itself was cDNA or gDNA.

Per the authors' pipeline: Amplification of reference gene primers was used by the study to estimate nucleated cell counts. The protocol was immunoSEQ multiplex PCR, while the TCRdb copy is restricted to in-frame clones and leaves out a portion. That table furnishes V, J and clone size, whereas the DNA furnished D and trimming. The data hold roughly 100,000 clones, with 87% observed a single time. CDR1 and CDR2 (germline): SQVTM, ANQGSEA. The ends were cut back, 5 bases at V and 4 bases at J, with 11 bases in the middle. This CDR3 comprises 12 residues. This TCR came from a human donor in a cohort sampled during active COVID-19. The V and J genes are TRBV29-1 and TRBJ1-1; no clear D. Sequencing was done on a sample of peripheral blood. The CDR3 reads CSVLEGSTEAFF. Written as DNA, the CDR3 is TGCAGCGTTTTAGAAGGGAGCACTGAAGCTTTCTTT.